What follows describes a single T cell receptor beta chain. The record originates from a study of blood T cell repertoires in COVID-19. Study context: Samples of COVID-19 (acute and convalescent) were obtained from the United States, Italy and Spain.

Sequencing used immunoSEQ multiplex PCR; TCRdb keeps in-frame clones, though not all of them. The sample lists about 120,000 clones; 70% to 90% were seen once. Trimming cost V 4 bases and J 6 bases; bases outside gene matches: 6. The germline CDR1 and CDR2 sequences are SEHNR and FQNEAQ (reference sequence). The CDR3 is 15 amino acids. Sequencing was done on a sample of peripheral blood. The genes are TRBV7-9 and TRBJ1-6; 7 bases fit TRBD1. The TCR comes from a woman of 80 years or more with acute or convalescent COVID-19. The CDR3 region is CASSSHQGGNSPLHF. The CDR3, as DNA: TGTGCCAGCAGCTCACACCAGGGGGGTAATTCACCCCTCCACTTT.